The next 21 T cell receptor beta chains were all read from a single sample in a study of OX40 agonist ivuxolimab in advanced cancers. Produced via immunoSEQ multiplex PCR; TCRdb's table is partial and in-frame only. The data hold tens of thousands of clones, with about 82% observed a single time. The sample consisted of CD4+ or CD8+ T cells sorted from blood, taken in a trial of the OX40 agonist ivuxolimab. Receptors were obtained from an adult with an advanced solid tumor such as melanoma, head and neck, liver or kidney cancer.

The V call is TRBV7-2, the J call TRBJ2-7, with 11 bases lining up with TRBD1. Trimming took 3 bases from V and 1 from J; bases not matched to a gene: 5. Germline assignment: CDR1 SGHTA and CDR2 FQGNSA. The CDR3 spans 16 residues. CDR3 nucleotides: TGTGCCAGCAGCTTCTCCGGACAGGGGGCGTCCTACGAGCAGTACTTC. Its translation: CASSFSGQGASYEQYF.

The chain links TRBV27 to TRBJ2-6; TRBD1 aligns across 11 bases. The CDR3 extends over 18 amino acids. J gave up 4 bases and V 7 bases, and 12 bases lay outside the gene matches. CDR1 is MNHEY and CDR2 is SMNVEV in the germline V gene (reference sequence). The chain's CDR3 is CASTPSGQGAAGANVLTF. The CDR3 DNA sequence: TGTGCCAGCACGCCCTCCGGACAGGGGGCGGCCGGGGCCAACGTCCTGACTTTC.

CDR3 amino acids: CASSQDLQGYSYEQYF. CDR3 DNA: TGCGCCAGCAGCCAAGATTTACAGGGTTACTCCTACGAGCAGTACTTC. V gene TRBV4-3 combines with J gene TRBJ2-7; weak D call: TRBD1 (6 bases). This CDR3 contains 16 residues. Germline V gene data show CDR1 as LGHNA and CDR2 as YSLEER. V gave up 0 bases and J gave up 0 bases, with 12 bases separating them.

The chain employs TRBV28 and TRBJ1-2; 8 nucleotides align to TRBD1. The germline V gene has CDR1 MDHEN and CDR2 SYDVKM. There are 14 residues in the CDR3. The V and J ends lost 6 bases and 7 bases, in that order; junction bases with no gene match: 10. This CDR3 is CASSPPGQGPGYTF. For the CDR3, the DNA is TGTGCCAGCAGCCCTCCCGGACAGGGACCTGGCTACACCTTC.

The genes are TRBV28 and TRBJ2-3, with 8 bases fitting TRBD2. The germline gives CDR1 MDHEN, CDR2 SYDVKM. J lost 3 bases, V lost 2 bases, and 1 base had no gene match. CDR3 length: 14 residues. The CDR3 reads CASSLLAGTDTQYF. CDR3 nucleotides: TGTGCCAGCAGTTTACTAGCGGGTACAGATACGCAGTATTTT.

This clone has just one count. The gene calls are TRBV18 and TRBJ1-2; TRBD1 might be the D (6 bases). Looked up from germline, CDR1 is KGHSH and CDR2 is LQKENI. This CDR3 spans 17 amino acids. The ends were cut back, 0 bases at V and 8 bases at J, with 22 bases in the middle. CDR3 sequence reads: CASSPPSGAGELRGYTF. In DNA, the CDR3 is TGTGCCAGCTCACCACCGTCTGGGGCAGGGGAACTTCGAGGCTACACCTTC.

The chain is built from TRBV2 and TRBJ2-5; 10 nucleotides align to TRBD2. The CDR3 length is 15 residues. The junction had 7 bases not matched to a gene; V was cut back by 6 bases and J by 3 bases. Per the germline V gene, CDR1 is SNHLY and CDR2 is FYNNEI. The CDR3 region has the DNA TGTGCCAGCAGAAAACTAGCGGGGATGGAAGAGACCCAGTACTTC. Translating it yields CASRKLAGMEETQYF.

Only a few counts were recorded for this clone. This CDR3 reads CASSPRASLANYGYTF. The CDR3 nucleotides are TGTGCCAGCAGTCCCCGGGCCAGCCTAGCTAACTATGGCTACACCTTC. This chain links TRBV28 with TRBJ1-2; D unresolved. V dropped 5 bases and J dropped 0 bases, with 16 bases sitting between them. The CDR3 has 16 residues. CDR1 MDHEN and CDR2 SYDVKM come from the germline V gene.

The chain combines TRBV30 with TRBJ1-1; perhaps TRBD1 as D (5 bases). Germline CDR1 reads GTSNPN; CDR2 reads SVGIG (reference sequence). V was clipped by 3 bases and J by 6 bases, with 11 bases between them. CDR3 size: 12 residues. The CDR3 DNA follows: TGTGCCTGGAGGTGGGGCCGGGCTGAAGCTTTCTTT. This translates into CAWRWGRAEAFF.

The table lists this clone with a few counts. The chain uses TRBV6-5 and TRBJ1-1, with 9 positions matching TRBD1. The CDR3 sequence is 15 residues long. V dropped 2 bases and J dropped 6; count of bases not matched to a gene: 7. Per germline, CDR1 MNHEY and CDR2 SVGAGI. In DNA, the CDR3 is TGTGCCAGCAGTTACACAGGGGGCGTCCGGTCTGAAGCTTTCTTT. Its translation is CASSYTGGVRSEAFF.

V and J are TRBV4-1 and TRBJ1-3; D is undetermined. This CDR3 has 14 amino acids. The V end was cut by 4 bases, the J end by 0 bases, with 7 bases between. The V gene's germline CDR1 is MGHRA and CDR2 YSYEKL. The CDR3 coding sequence is TGCGCCAGCAGCCCCGCTGTCTCTGGAAACACCATATATTTT. Translation gives CASSPAVSGNTIYF.

V is TRBV4-3 and J is TRBJ2-1; maybe TRBD1 (6 bases). This CDR3 is 15 amino acids long. Trimming took off 4 bases at V and 0 bases at J, with 10 bases between the two ends. Per the germline V gene, CDR1 is LGHNA and CDR2 is YSLEER. CDR3 DNA sequence: TGCGCCAGCAGCCCACAGGGTAGCTCCTACAATGAGCAGTTCTTC. Its protein product is CASSPQGSSYNEQFF.

This clone has just one count. The chain recombines TRBV27 with TRBJ2-7; the match to TRBD1 covers 10 bases. The V gene's germline CDR1 is MNHEY and CDR2 SMNVEV (reference sequence). The CDR3 contains 15 residues. V gave up 5 bases and J gave up 6 bases; unmatched junction bases: 10. For the CDR3, the DNA is TGTGCCAGCAGTCTGACAGGGGGCAACTTCTTCGAGCAGTACGTC. This translates into CASSLTGGNFFEQYV.

This sequence joins TRBV18 and TRBJ2-3; 15 bases are shared with TRBD2. J was trimmed by 4 bases and V by 4 bases; bases with no gene match: 3. CDR1 is KGHSH, CDR2 LQKENI, per germline. The CDR3 loop spans 16 amino acids. The CDR3 loop reads CASSHGTSGGPDTQYF. The CDR3 DNA reads as TGTGCCAGCTCACACGGGACTAGCGGGGGGCCAGATACGCAGTATTTT.

The gene calls are TRBV20-1 and TRBJ2-1; no clear D. Trimming cost V 4 bases and J 2 bases, with 3 bases left between them. CDR3 size: 11 residues. Germline V gene sequence: CDR1 DFQATT, CDR2 SNEGSKA (reference sequence). In nucleotides, the CDR3 is TGCAGTGCTACCGCCTACAATGAGCAGTTCTTC. This sequence encodes CSATAYNEQFF.

The chain employs TRBV15 and TRBJ2-5, with TRBD2 identical over 8 bases. Germline V gives CDR1 LNHNV, CDR2 YYDKDF (reference sequence). The CDR3 is made up of 15 amino acids. The V gene end was trimmed by 3 bases and the J gene end by 5 bases; junction bases not matched to a gene: 8. The CDR3 DNA sequence: TGTGCCACCAGCAGGGGAGATAGCGGGGACGAGACCCAGTACTTC. It encodes CATSRGDSGDETQYF.

J is TRBJ1-2 and V is TRBV4-1; weak D call: TRBD1 (5 bases). This CDR3 is 15 amino acids long. V was shortened by 0 bases and J by 4 bases, with 12 bases between the two germline ends. Per germline, CDR1 MGHRA and CDR2 YSYEKL. The CDR3 nucleotides are TGCGCCAGCAGCCAAGAAAAGACAGTTCTCTATGGCTACACCTTC. It codes for CASSQEKTVLYGYTF.

The V gene is TRBV7-9, the J gene TRBJ1-3; possibly TRBD1 for D (6 bases). The germline V gene has CDR1 SEHNR and CDR2 FQNEAQ (reference sequence). The CDR3 is 17 residues long. The V and J ends lost 2 bases and 0 bases respectively, with 14 bases between them. The CDR3 region has the DNA TGTGCCAGCAGCTTACAGAGGGGGTTGCGCTCTGGAAACACCATATATTTT. Protein product: CASSLQRGLRSGNTIYF.

This chain uses TRBV5-5 with TRBJ1-5; possible D gene TRBD1, 6 bases. This CDR3 has 15 residues. V was shortened by 2 bases and J by 3 bases, with 12 bases between the two germline ends. CDR1 is SGHKS and CDR2 is YYEKEE in the germline V gene (reference sequence). In DNA, the CDR3 is TGTGCCAGCAGCTTACGGGGGGGCCCCAATCAGCCCCAGCATTTT. Its protein is CASSLRGGPNQPQHF.

The chain recombines TRBV29-1 with TRBJ1-2, with no clear D. V was clipped by 3 bases and J by 1 base, with 18 bases between them. From germline, CDR1 is SQVTM and CDR2 ANQGSEA. This CDR3 comprises 16 residues. The DNA of the CDR3 is TGCAGCGTTGATGATTGGGAGACTCAGGATAACTATGGCTACACCTTC. Protein product: CSVDDWETQDNYGYTF. Supplemented by reference TRBV29-1 and TRBJ1-2, the full variable domain reads SAVISQKPSRDICQRGTSLTIQCQVDSQVTMMFWYRQQPGQSLTLIATANQGSEATYESGFVIDKFPISRPNLTFSTLTVSNMSPEDSSIYLCSVDDWETQDNYGYTFGSGTRLTVV.

J is TRBJ1-6 and V is TRBV2; D unclear. Germline-derived CDR1 and CDR2 are SNHLY and FYNNEI. The ends were cut back, 6 bases at V and 3 bases at J, with 9 bases in the middle. This CDR3 is built from 14 residues. As DNA, the CDR3 is TGTGCCAGCAGGACCTGGAGCTATAATTCACCCCTCCACTTT. Its protein product is CASRTWSYNSPLHF.